Each of the 26 T cell receptor beta chains below was sequenced from the same sample in a study of T cell changes during pregnancy in multiple sclerosis. Sequencing was performed with immunoSEQ multiplex PCR; in TCRdb, only in-frame clones are kept and a portion is missing. Here the sample spans around 40,000 clones, over 75% being singletons. The sample in question was CD4+ T cells from peripheral blood mononuclear cells, obtained in the first trimester of pregnancy. These receptors were obtained from a female donor in good health, enrolled as a control in a pregnancy study.

The chain joins TRBV4-3 to TRBJ2-2; possibly TRBD1 for D (6 bases). Per germline, CDR1 LGHNA and CDR2 YSLEER. This CDR3 is built from 17 residues. V was clipped by 1 base and J by 4 bases, with 16 bases between them. CDR3 residues: CASSQAWQGSATGELFF. CDR3 DNA sequence: TGCGCCAGCAGCCAAGCTTGGCAGGGGTCGGCCACCGGGGAGCTGTTTTTT.

CDR3 in amino acids: CAGTSRGTSDTGELFF. In DNA, the CDR3 is TGTGCCGGCACGAGCCGTGGGACTAGCGACACCGGGGAGCTGTTTTTT. J is TRBJ2-2 and V is TRBV7-9, with 10 bases aligning to TRBD2. V was clipped by 11 bases and J by 3 bases; unmatched bases: 12. In germline, CDR1 is SEHNR, CDR2 FQNEAQ (reference sequence). This CDR3 contains 16 residues.

V and J are TRBV27 and TRBJ2-3; TRBD2 matches at 7 bases. Trimming took 5 bases from V and 10 from J; bases not matched to a gene: 24. The CDR3 is made up of 18 amino acids. Germline V CDR1 and CDR2: MNHEY, SMNVEV (reference sequence). The CDR3 loop is CASSPLDDARRGKRAQYF. The CDR3 coding sequence is TGTGCCAGCAGTCCCCTTGACGACGCTAGGCGGGGGAAGAGGGCGCAGTATTTT.

CDR3 amino acids: CASSLRIPGTGATEAFF. In DNA form, the CDR3 reads TGTGCCAGCAGTTTACGGATACCGGGGACAGGGGCCACTGAAGCTTTCTTT. This chain links TRBV27 with TRBJ1-1; 10 bases line up with TRBD1. This CDR3 is 17 amino acids long. V shed 2 bases and J 4 bases; nucleotides not matched to a gene: 10. Germline V gene data show CDR1 as MNHEY and CDR2 as SMNVEV (reference sequence).

The J gene is TRBJ1-2, the V gene TRBV28; D is unresolved. Germline V lookup: CDR1 MDHEN, CDR2 SYDVKM. V was pared by 2 bases and J by 0 bases, with 16 bases between. The CDR3 is 17 amino acids. The CDR3 nucleotides read TGTGCCAGCAGTTTAACCCCCCAGAAGGGAGCTAACTATGGCTACACCTTC. Translating gives CASSLTPQKGANYGYTF.

This clone appeared a single time. The rearrangement links TRBV7-9 to TRBJ2-7; D possibly corresponds to TRBD1 (6 bases). V lost 5 bases and J 2 bases, leaving 13 bases between the germline ends. The CDR3 length is 14 residues. Looked up from germline, CDR1 is SEHNR and CDR2 is FQNEAQ (reference sequence). The CDR3: CASSTGQPPYEQYF. CDR3 in DNA: TGTGCCAGCAGCACCGGACAGCCCCCCTACGAGCAGTACTTC.

The rearrangement uses TRBV19 and TRBJ1-1, with TRBD1 matching over 12 bases. Germline CDR1 LNHDA, CDR2 SQIVND (reference sequence). V shed 5 bases, J shed 4 bases, and the junction held 8 bases outside the gene matches. The CDR3 covers 16 residues. The CDR3 loop is CASSARDRGRPTEAFF. CDR3 sequence (DNA): TGTGCCAGTAGTGCCCGGGACAGGGGGCGCCCCACTGAAGCTTTCTTT.

The genes are TRBV2 and TRBJ2-6, with 10 positions matching TRBD1. The junction had 6 bases not matched to a gene; V was cut back by 4 bases and J by 9 bases. This CDR3 is 15 amino acids long. CDR1 and CDR2 from the germline V gene are SNHLY and FYNNEI. As DNA, the CDR3 is TGTGCCAGCAGTGGGACAGGGGGTTCGAGCAACGTCCTGACTTTC. It codes for CASSGTGGSSNVLTF.

This clone was counted once. This sequence joins TRBV5-6 and TRBJ1-1; weak D call: TRBD1 (6 bases). The CDR3 consists of 15 residues. Germline-derived CDR1 and CDR2 are SGHDT and YYEEEE. The V gene lost 3 bases and the J gene lost 0 bases, with 12 bases spanning the gap. The CDR3 spells CASSSYRVMNTEAFF. CDR3 DNA sequence: TGTGCCAGCAGCTCCTACAGGGTCATGAACACTGAAGCTTTCTTT.

V is TRBV5-1 and J is TRBJ2-2; tentatively, D is TRBD2 (6 bases). Per the germline V gene, CDR1 is SGHRS and CDR2 is YFSETQ. Trimming stripped 0 bases from V and 6 bases from J, with 15 bases between. The CDR3 sequence is 16 residues long. The CDR3 protein is CASSLEGLASAGELFF. The CDR3 DNA reads as TGCGCCAGCAGCTTGGAGGGGCTAGCGAGCGCCGGGGAGCTGTTTTTT.

The chain employs TRBV2 and TRBJ1-2; 7 nucleotides line up with TRBD1. This CDR3 region has 14 residues. Trimming at V came to 8 bases and at J to 3 bases, leaving 9 bases not matched to a gene. Germline V lookup: CDR1 SNHLY, CDR2 FYNNEI. The CDR3, as DNA: TGTGCCAGCCACCCCCGACAGGGAGACTATGGCTACACCTTC. Amino acids: CASHPRQGDYGYTF.

The chain has TRBV2 and TRBJ2-3; D is possibly TRBD2 (7 bases). Germline V CDR1 and CDR2: SNHLY, FYNNEI. The CDR3 runs 14 residues. Between the trimmed V and J ends, which lost 3 bases and 5 bases, there was a span of 12 bases. The CDR3: CASSEGGHLDTQYF. DNA of the CDR3: TGTGCCAGCAGTGAGGGGGGGCATTTAGATACGCAGTATTTT.

The chain links TRBV28 to TRBJ2-6; D perhaps matches TRBD2 (5 bases). V dropped 6 bases and J dropped 1 base, with 22 bases sitting between them. The CDR3 runs to 19 residues. CDR1 and CDR2 from the germline V gene are MDHEN and SYDVKM. The CDR3 loop reads CASSLMGWGVISGANVLTF. The CDR3 coding sequence is TGTGCCAGCAGCCTTATGGGGTGGGGAGTCATATCTGGGGCCAACGTCCTGACTTTC.

The gene calls are TRBV4-3 and TRBJ2-3, with 11 bases fitting TRBD2. CDR1 and CDR2 (germline): LGHNA, YSLEER. Germline trimming cut 2 bases from V and 6 bases from J; bases unmatched to any gene: 10. This CDR3 contains 17 residues. CDR3 sequence reads: CASSQRTSGGPGDTQYF. CDR3 sequence (DNA): TGCGCCAGCAGCCAAAGAACTAGCGGGGGCCCCGGGGATACGCAGTATTTT.

The V gene is TRBV11-2, the J gene TRBJ2-1, with a weak D call TRBD2 (6 bases). The CDR3 loop spans 14 amino acids. V was shortened by 4 bases and J by 4 bases, with 11 bases between the two germline ends. The germline V gene has CDR1 SGHAT and CDR2 FQNNGV. This chain's CDR3 is CASSSLGLYNEQFF. Written as DNA, the CDR3 is TGTGCCAGCAGCTCATTAGGACTATACAATGAGCAGTTCTTC.

This chain joins TRBV6-6 and TRBJ1-2; D is possibly TRBD1 (5 bases). Trimming took off 6 bases at V and 0 bases at J, with 14 bases between the two ends. The CDR3 covers 15 residues. Germline loops: CDR1 MNHNY, CDR2 SVGAGI (reference sequence). In nucleotides, the CDR3 is TGTGCCAGCAGACCGGGGACTGCTACTAACTATGGCTACACCTTC. This encodes CASRPGTATNYGYTF.

CDR3 nucleotides: TGTGCCAGCAGTTTACAGAGCTCCTATAATTCACCCCTCCACTTT. Translation: CASSLQSSYNSPLHF. The rearrangement uses TRBV6-5 and TRBJ1-6; D uncertain. Germline V gene sequence: CDR1 MNHEY, CDR2 SVGAGI. The CDR3 extends over 15 amino acids. V was clipped by 4 bases and J by 0 bases, with 7 bases between them.

The V call is TRBV30, the J call TRBJ1-3; D uncertain. This CDR3 has 14 amino acids. V was cut by 3 bases and J by 4 bases, with 13 bases left in between. Per the germline V gene, CDR1 is GTSNPN and CDR2 is SVGIG (reference sequence). The CDR3 region has the DNA TGTGCCTGGAGAACGGGATTCACGGGAAACACCATATATTTT. Translating gives CAWRTGFTGNTIYF.

The V gene is TRBV28, the J gene TRBJ2-5; 11 nucleotides match TRBD1. V shed 2 bases and J 4 bases; nucleotides not matched to a gene: 6. The germline gives CDR1 MDHEN, CDR2 SYDVKM. The CDR3 runs 16 residues. CDR3 region: CASSLHGQGAGETQYF. The CDR3 DNA reads as TGTGCCAGCAGTTTACACGGACAGGGGGCAGGAGAGACCCAGTACTTC.

The rearrangement uses TRBV18 and TRBJ2-2; the D is unclear. Trimming stripped 3 bases from V and 3 bases from J, with 11 bases between. The CDR3 extends over 15 amino acids. Germline CDR1 reads KGHSH; CDR2 reads LQKENI. Here the CDR3 reads CASSPRTADTGELFF. For the CDR3, the DNA is TGTGCCAGCTCACCGAGAACAGCAGACACCGGGGAGCTGTTTTTT.

The chain combines TRBV7-3 with TRBJ2-3, with D perhaps TRBD1 (6 bases). The germline gives CDR1 SGHTA, CDR2 FQGTGA. V was pared by 2 bases and J by 1 base, with 16 bases between. The CDR3 is 17 amino acids. CDR3 sequence reads: CASSLGPTGTGTDTQYF. Written as DNA, the CDR3 is TGTGCCAGCAGCTTAGGACCCACAGGGACCGGCACAGATACGCAGTATTTT.

This clone was observed a handful of times. The V call is TRBV19, the J call TRBJ1-4; the D gene is possibly TRBD1 (5 bases). The germline gives CDR1 LNHDA, CDR2 SQIVND (reference sequence). V was clipped by 3 bases and J by 7 bases, with 18 bases between them. The CDR3 runs 16 residues. The CDR3 region has the DNA TGTGCCAGTAGTATTCTAGTCCAGGGCGGCGGTGAAAAACTGTTTTTT. This encodes CASSILVQGGGEKLFF.

The chain is built from TRBV9 and TRBJ1-1, with unresolved D. CDR1 SGDLS and CDR2 YYNGEE come from the germline V gene. CDR3 length equals 13 residues. The V end lost 0 bases, the J end lost 1 base, and 4 bases lay between the germline ends. CDR3 sequence (DNA): TGTGCCAGCAGCGTAGCGGGGAACACTGAAGCTTTCTTT. The encoded protein is CASSVAGNTEAFF.

V gene TRBV6-5 combines with J gene TRBJ1-5; D might be TRBD1 (5 bases). Trimming took 4 bases from V and 1 from J, leaving 11 bases between them. CDR3 length: 15 amino acids. Germline V gene lookup returns CDR1 MNHEY and CDR2 SVGAGI. For the CDR3, the DNA is TGTGCCAGCAGTTCGGCGTCAGGGAGCAATCAGCCCCAGCATTTT. As protein: CASSSASGSNQPQHF.

This rearrangement joins TRBV27 to TRBJ2-7; D might be TRBD1 (5 bases). Germline V CDR1 and CDR2: MNHEY, SMNVEV (reference sequence). V gave up 6 bases and J gave up 1 base, with 10 bases separating them. There are 13 residues in the CDR3. The CDR3 reads CASRGAGSYEQYF. The DNA of the CDR3 is TGTGCCAGCAGAGGGGCAGGTTCCTACGAGCAGTACTTC.

This rearrangement joins TRBV6-6 to TRBJ1-1; 7 bases match TRBD1. This CDR3 spans 11 amino acids. Germline CDR1 MNHNY, CDR2 SVGAGI (reference sequence). This CDR3 is CASGGNTEAFF. In DNA, the CDR3 is TGTGCTTCAGGGGGGAACACTGAAGCTTTCTTT.